Listed below are T cell receptor beta chains from one sample, sequenced in a study of identical twins. Each CDR3 protein is one row after TCRdb ran MiXCR on the 5' RACE reads. In the table there are under 350,000 distinct CDR3 sequences, more than 8% of which are singletons. These records were also assigned to another study, of yellow fever vaccine responses in identical twins.

Source material: CD8+ T cells sorted from blood. These receptors all stem from a woman aged 18-29 years in good health. Each CDR3 is given with its conserved first and last residue. The D gene is left open where the match is weak. Clone size, where shown, is once, few, many, or a class for clones that have expanded.

size,D,J,V,DNA,CDR3
many,TRBD1,TRBJ2-3,TRBV12-3/TRBV12-4,TGTGCCAGCAGTACGGGACAGGGGTCCCTTACAGATACGCAGTATTTT,CASSTGQGSLTDTQYF
-,-,TRBJ2-2,TRBV21-1,TGTGCCAGACGAGCCCAGGAGCTGTTTTTT,CARRAQELFF
-,-,TRBJ2-7,TRBV5-6,TGTGCCAGCAGCTTTGTGGACAACGAGCAGTACTTC,CASSFVDNEQYF
few,TRBD1,TRBJ2-7,TRBV7-9,TGTGCCAGCAGCTTGGGACAGGGGTTGGACGAGCAGTACTTC,CASSLGQGLDEQYF
many,-,TRBJ2-2,TRBV4-1,TGCGCCAGCAGCCCACTACATCCACCGAACACCGGGGAGCTGTTTTTT,CASSPLHPPNTGELFF
many,-,TRBJ2-3,TRBV7-9,TGTGCCAGCAGCTATGCCGCCGGGGATACGCAGTATTTT,CASSYAAGDTQYF
many,-,TRBJ1-2,TRBV29-1,TGCAGCGTCGAAGACAGCATCATAGATGGCTACACCTTC,CSVEDSIIDGYTF
few,-,TRBJ2-5,TRBV29-1,-,CSVEGTVAAETETQYF
many,-,TRBJ2-3,TRBV3-1,TGTGCCAGCAGACCCCTTGGCACAGATACGCAGTATTTT,CASRPLGTDTQYF
-,TRBD2,TRBJ2-1,TRBV20-1,TGCAGTGCTAGTGCGGGGGGAAATGAGCAGTTCTTC,CSASAGGNEQFF
many,TRBD1,TRBJ2-7,TRBV7-3,TGTGCCAGCAGCTTAGGACAGGGGCGACACGAGCAGTACTTC,CASSLGQGRHEQYF
once,-,TRBJ1-1,TRBV6-2/TRBV6-3,TGTGCCAGCAGTTACGAGTCTCATTACACTGAAGCTTTCTTT,CASSYESHYTEAFF
few,TRBD2,TRBJ2-2,TRBV30,TGTGGGGGAGGGGAAATCACCGGGGAGCTGTTTTTT,CGGGEITGELFF
-,-,TRBJ2-1,TRBV6-2/TRBV6-3,TGTGCCAGCAGTTACGGGCAGGGGATAGACAATGAGCAGTTCTTC,CASSYGQGIDNEQFF
few,-,TRBJ2-7,TRBV27,TGTGCCAGCAGTGCACCGGGACCCGGTTACGAGCAGTACTTC,CASSAPGPGYEQYF
-,TRBD1,TRBJ1-5,TRBV27,TGTGCCAGCAGCTCCTTAACCGCGACAGGGGCTCTAGATCAGCCCCAGCATTTT,CASSSLTATGALDQPQHF
-,-,TRBJ2-1,TRBV9,TGTGCCAGCAGCGCCTCACTAAAGGGGGATTACAATGAGCAGTTCTTC,CASSASLKGDYNEQFF
few,-,TRBJ2-1,TRBV5-1,TGCGCCAGCAGCTTGGCCCGGGAGCCGGATGAGCAGTTCTTC,CASSLAREPDEQFF
many,-,TRBJ2-1,TRBV7-9,TGTGCCAGCAGCTTAAACCCTAGCACGCATGAGCAGTTCTTC,CASSLNPSTHEQFF
-,TRBD1,TRBJ2-1,TRBV7-8,TGTGCCAGCAGCACAGACAGGGCGGAGCAGTTCTTC,CASSTDRAEQFF